The 28 T cell receptor beta chains below were found in one sample sequenced in a study of CD8+CD57+ T cells in acquired aplastic anemia. Patients picked for sequencing had shown CD8+CD57+ cell expansion detected by flow cytometry. Genomic DNA templated the TCR beta VDJ and CDR3 profiling. MiXCR was run by TCRdb on the reads, yielding one entry per CDR3 protein. The sample records around 180,000 distinct CDR3 sequences, around 48% being singletons. Input material: sorted CD4+, CD8+, or CD8+CD57+ T cells (not recorded which) from PBMCs. Receptors originate from a human donor with aplastic anemia.

This clonotype has more than one count but fewer than ten. The chain combines TRBV27 with TRBJ2-3; D may be TRBD1 (6 bases). The CDR3 spans 15 residues. Trimming removed 3 bases at V and 2 bases at J, with 12 bases between. The germline V gene has CDR1 MNHEY and CDR2 SMNVEV (reference sequence). The CDR3 protein is CASSLDSLLTDTQYF. The CDR3 region has the DNA TGTGCCAGCAGTTTGGACAGCCTACTCACAGATACGCAGTATTTT.

The rearrangement uses TRBV20-1 and TRBJ2-7; possibly TRBD1 for D (5 bases). The CDR3 extends over 12 amino acids. Per germline, CDR1 DFQATT and CDR2 SNEGSKA (reference sequence). Trimming took 3 bases from V and 5 from J, leaving 11 bases between them. The CDR3, as DNA: TGCAGTGCTAGGGGGCAATGGCACGAGCAGTACTTC. The encoded protein is CSARGQWHEQYF.

The CDR3 loop reads CASSGWEGTGELFF. In DNA, the CDR3 is TGTGCCAGCAGCGGGTGGGAGGGGACCGGGGAGCTGTTTTTT. This sequence joins TRBV9 and TRBJ2-2, with TRBD2 matching over 7 bases. With V trimmed by 3 bases and J by 5 bases, 4 bases remained unmatched. The CDR3 is made up of 14 amino acids. Per the germline V gene, CDR1 is SGDLS and CDR2 is YYNGEE.

This clonotype was found once. The CDR3 protein is CSASESTDTQYF. DNA of the CDR3: TGCAGTGCTAGCGAGAGCACAGATACGCAGTATTTT. J is TRBJ2-3 and V is TRBV20-1, with D unclear. In germline, CDR1 is DFQATT, CDR2 SNEGSKA (reference sequence). The length of the CDR3 is 12 residues. Deletions cut 3 bases from V and 0 bases from J, with 4 bases between.

The chain couples TRBV7-2 to TRBJ2-3; 9 bases match TRBD2. The CDR3 has 14 residues. Germline assignment: CDR1 SGHTA and CDR2 FQGNSA. The V segment lost 3 bases and the J segment 4 bases; nucleotides outside the gene matches: 2. Here the CDR3 reads CASSFTSGPDTQYF. DNA for the CDR3: TGTGCCAGCAGCTTCACTAGCGGGCCAGATACGCAGTATTTT.

This clonotype showed up just a few times. V and J are TRBV19 and TRBJ1-2, with no clear D. CDR3 length equals 10 residues. Trimming shortened V by 10 bases and J by 5 bases, and 8 bases separated the two germline ends. Germline V gives CDR1 LNHDA, CDR2 SQIVND (reference sequence). The CDR3 here is CATMGYGYTF. CDR3 DNA: TGTGCCACCATGGGTTATGGCTACACCTTC.

This chain uses TRBV6-2 or TRBV6-3 with TRBJ1-4; tentatively, D is TRBD1 (5 bases). The V and J ends lost 0 bases and 3 bases respectively, with 11 bases between them. This CDR3 region has 16 residues. CDR1 is MNHEY and CDR2 is SVGEGT in the germline V gene. The CDR3 coding sequence is TGTGCCAGCAGTTACTCGGGGGGGTTGGCTAATGAAAAACTGTTTTTT. Its translation: CASSYSGGLANEKLFF.

A remark on this clonotype: At one end, the junction sequence differs from germline, possibly due to a read error. The V call is TRBV6-2 or TRBV6-3, the J call TRBJ2-5; 7 nucleotides agree with TRBD2. The CDR3 extends over 13 amino acids. Per the germline V gene, CDR1 is MNHEY and CDR2 is SVGEGT. DNA for the CDR3: TGTGCCAGCAGTTCCGCGGGGGAAGAGGCCCAGTACTTC. Its protein product is CASSSAGEEAQYF.

V is TRBV15 and J is TRBJ2-7; D is uncertain. Trimming stripped 4 bases from V and 2 bases from J, with 12 bases between. CDR1 LNHNV and CDR2 YYDKDF come from the germline V gene (reference sequence). The CDR3 spans 14 residues. The CDR3 nucleotides are TGTGCCACCAGCAAAGCGAGCGTAGCCTACGAGCAGTACTTC. Its translation: CATSKASVAYEQYF. The whole variable domain, filled in from reference TRBV15 and TRBJ2-7, reads DAMVIQNPRYQVTQFGKPVTLSCSQTLNHNVMYWYQQKSSQAPKLLFHYYDKDFNNEADTPDNFQSRRPNTSFCFLDIRSPGLGDTAMYLCATSKASVAYEQYFGPGTRLTVT.

The rearrangement uses TRBV6-4 and TRBJ2-2; 7 bases line up with TRBD2. CDR1 is MRHNA, CDR2 SNTAGT, per germline. The CDR3 is 13 residues long. The trim removed 4 bases at V and 4 bases at J, leaving 0 bases unmatched. CDR3 DNA: TGTGCCAGCAGTGCTAGCGGCACCGGGGAGCTGTTTTTT. Translating it yields CASSASGTGELFF.

Within the sample, this clonotype is medium-sized. The chain carries TRBV15 and TRBJ2-7, with D perhaps being TRBD1 or TRBD2 (5 bases each). The V end lost 1 base, the J end lost 0 bases, and 7 bases lay between the germline ends. The CDR3 is made up of 14 amino acids. CDR1 is LNHNV, CDR2 YYDKDF, per germline (reference sequence). The CDR3 DNA reads as TGTGCCACCAGCAGAGGAGGGACCTCCTACGAGCAGTACTTC. It translates to CATSRGGTSYEQYF.

A note on this clonotype: This may stem from a read error, because a much larger clone lies one nucleotide away. This chain links TRBV5-1 with TRBJ2-3, with D unresolved. CDR3 length: 13 residues. With 0 bases removed from V and 9 bases from J, the gap between germline ends came to 11 bases. Germline V gene lookup returns CDR1 SGHRS and CDR2 YFSETQ. The CDR3 loop is CASSLEVQSTQYF. DNA for the CDR3: TGCGCCAGCAGCTTGGAAGTTCAGTCCACGCAGTATTTT.

This clonotype was observed a handful of times. The rearrangement uses TRBV7-2 and TRBJ2-3; D not certain. This CDR3 has 14 amino acids. Germline V gene lookup returns CDR1 SGHTA and CDR2 FQGNSA. V lost 0 bases and J lost 7, with 11 bases in between. The CDR3 sequence is CASSLAQWGNTQYF. CDR3 sequence (DNA): TGTGCCAGCAGCTTAGCGCAATGGGGAAATACGCAGTATTTT.

This clonotype has at least ten counts. The genes are TRBV30 and TRBJ2-7; possibly TRBD1 for D (5 bases). CDR1 and CDR2 (germline): GTSNPN, SVGIG (reference sequence). V was clipped by 5 bases and J by 4 bases, with 15 bases between them. The CDR3 runs 13 residues. In DNA, the CDR3 is TGTGCCTGGCAGGTGGGGCAGCTTTACGAGCAGTACTTC. Its translation is CAWQVGQLYEQYF.

The chain carries TRBV6-1 and TRBJ1-2, with TRBD1 matching over 7 bases. Germline values: CDR1 MNHNS, CDR2 SASEGT. The J segment lost 2 bases and the V segment lost 6 bases, leaving 9 bases of the junction unmatched. The CDR3 is 15 residues long. In DNA form, the CDR3 reads TGTGCCAGCAGCACCGGGACAGAGATGAACTATGGCTACACCTTC. This translates into CASSTGTEMNYGYTF.

The genes are TRBV5-6 and TRBJ1-2; D gene uncertain. V was clipped by 0 bases and J by 2 bases, with 8 bases between them. The germline V gene encodes CDR1 SGHDT and CDR2 YYEEEE. The length of the CDR3 is 14 residues. CDR3 loop: CASSLVANNYGYTF. In nucleotides, the CDR3 is TGTGCCAGCAGCTTGGTCGCCAACAACTATGGCTACACCTTC. Filled out from reference TRBV5-6 and TRBJ1-2, the complete variable domain reads DAGVTQSPTHLIKTRGQQVTLRCSPKSGHDTVSWYQQALGQGPQFIFQYYEEEERQRGNFPDRFSGHQFPNYSSELNVNALLLGDSALYLCASSLVANNYGYTFGSGTRLTVV.

Comment on this clonotype: A much larger clone differs by one base, so this may be a read error. J is TRBJ1-5 and V is TRBV19, with a possible D match to TRBD1 (5 bases). Trimming left V 4 bases short and J 4 bases short, with 14 bases between. CDR3 length: 15 amino acids. In germline, CDR1 is LNHDA, CDR2 SQIVND (reference sequence). CDR3 nucleotide sequence: TGTGCCAGTAGTACGCGGGGCACCAATAATCAGCCCCAGCATTTT. It yields the protein CASSTRGTNNQPQHF.

This chain connects TRBV5-1 to TRBJ2-7; D is undetermined. CDR3 length equals 14 residues. With 0 bases removed from V and 2 bases from J, the gap between germline ends came to 9 bases. CDR1 and CDR2 (germline): SGHRS, YFSETQ. CDR3 sequence: CASSLGGTPYEQYF. The CDR3 nucleotides are TGCGCCAGCAGCTTGGGGGGAACTCCCTACGAGCAGTACTTC. Full variable domain (rest looked up from reference TRBV5-1 and TRBJ2-7): KAGVTQTPRYLIKTRGQQVTLSCSPISGHRSVSWYQQTPGQGLQFLFEYFSETQRNKGNFPGRFSGRQFSNSRSEMNVSTLELGDSALYLCASSLGGTPYEQYFGPGTRLTVT.

Ten or more counts support this clonotype. V usage is TRBV13 and J usage is TRBJ1-6, with D perhaps TRBD1 (5 bases). V was clipped by 0 bases and J by 7 bases, with 7 bases between them. The CDR3 extends over 14 amino acids. CDR1 PRHDT and CDR2 FYEKMQ come from the germline V gene (reference sequence). In DNA form, the CDR3 reads TGTGCCAGCAGCTTAGGGTCAGGGAATTCACCCCTCCACTTT. Encoded protein: CASSLGSGNSPLHF.

The CDR3 DNA reads TGTGCCAGTAGAAGAGGACAGGGTGAGACCCAGTACTTC. This translates into CASRRGQGETQYF. V is TRBV19 and J is TRBJ2-5; 8 nucleotides align to TRBD1. The germline CDR1 and CDR2 sequences are LNHDA and SQIVND (reference sequence). V dropped 6 bases and J dropped 5; count of bases not matched to a gene: 5. This CDR3 spans 13 amino acids. The whole variable domain, filled in from reference TRBV19 and TRBJ2-5, reads DGGITQSPKYLFRKEGQNVTLSCEQNLNHDAMYWYRQDPGQGLRLIYYSQIVNDFQKGDIAEGYSVSREKKESFPLTVTSAQKNPTAFYLCASRRGQGETQYFGPGTRLLVL.

The chain recombines TRBV7-9 with TRBJ2-7; either TRBD1 or TRBD2 may supply D (6 bases each). Germline V CDR1 and CDR2: SEHNR, FQNEAQ (reference sequence). Trimming removed 5 bases at V and 2 bases at J, with 10 bases between. This CDR3 contains 13 residues. CDR3 in amino acids: CASSTRGAYEQYF. CDR3 nucleotide sequence: TGTGCCAGCAGCACTAGGGGGGCCTACGAGCAGTACTTC.

This clonotype was detected a few times. The chain carries TRBV2 and TRBJ1-5, with D hard to call. V lost 3 bases and J lost 6, with 12 bases in between. The CDR3 runs 14 residues. Germline-derived CDR1 and CDR2 are SNHLY and FYNNEI. The CDR3 sequence is CASSEDRYGQPQHF. The CDR3 bases are TGTGCCAGCAGTGAGGATAGGTACGGTCAGCCCCAGCATTTT. Drawing the rest from reference TRBV2 and TRBJ1-5, the complete variable domain is EPEVTQTPSHQVTQMGQEVILRCVPISNHLYFYWYRQILGQKVEFLVSFYNNEISEKSEIFDDQFSVERPDGSNFTLKIRSTKLEDSAMYFCASSEDRYGQPQHFGDGTRLSIL.

A word on this clonotype: This clone may be a read error of a much larger clone one base away. The chain is built from TRBV13 and TRBJ2-2; the D gene is possibly TRBD1 (5 bases). There are 18 residues in the CDR3. Per the germline V gene, CDR1 is PRHDT and CDR2 is FYEKMQ (reference sequence). V gave up 4 bases and J gave up 6 bases, with 24 bases separating them. The CDR3 bases are TGTGCCAGCAGCTCAGCGTTTCAGGGAAGGAATCGGGCCGGGGAGCTGTTTTTT. Translation: CASSSAFQGRNRAGELFF.

This clonotype was detected a few times. The chain uses TRBV6-1 and TRBJ2-1; a possible D gene is TRBD2 (6 bases). V was pared by 4 bases and J by 6 bases, with 16 bases between. The CDR3 is 15 amino acids. CDR1 is MNHNS, CDR2 SASEGT, per germline. In DNA, the CDR3 is TGTGCCAGCAGTGCCCGGGACTTCTTTCCCAATGAGCAGTTCTTC. It codes for CASSARDFFPNEQFF.

This clonotype was detected a few times. CDR3 in DNA: TGTGCCAGCAGCTTAGCAGCCTCACCTAGCTCCTACGAGCAGTACTTC. Amino acids: CASSLAASPSSYEQYF. The V and J genes are TRBV7-2 and TRBJ2-7; D remains ambiguous. The germline V and J ends were trimmed by 0 bases and 0 bases, with 12 bases remaining between them. The CDR3 is made up of 16 amino acids. Germline V lookup: CDR1 SGHTA, CDR2 FQGNSA. The entire variable domain, with the rest obtained from reference TRBV7-2 and TRBJ2-7, is as follows: GAGVSQSPSNKVTEKGKDVELRCDPISGHTALYWYRQSLGQGLEFLIYFQGNSAPDKSGLPSDRFSAERTGGSVSTLTIQRTQQEDSAVYLCASSLAASPSSYEQYFGPGTRLTVT.

This clonotype was detected ten times or more. This chain uses TRBV14 with TRBJ1-2; unclear D gene. Germline CDR1 and CDR2: SGHDN and FVKESK. The CDR3 is 13 residues long. V was cut by 3 bases and J by 7 bases, with 12 bases left in between. CDR3 sequence: CASSQYVVGGYTF. The CDR3 region has the DNA TGTGCCAGCAGCCAGTACGTCGTGGGTGGCTACACCTTC.

The chain has TRBV20-1 and TRBJ2-7; 8 bases are a match to TRBD2. The CDR3 runs to 14 residues. Germline V gene data show CDR1 as DFQATT and CDR2 as SNEGSKA (reference sequence). J gave up 4 bases and V 5 bases, and 10 bases lay outside the gene matches. CDR3 DNA sequence: TGCAGTGCTGGCCGGGGGGGGCCCTTTTACGAGCAGTACTTC. This gives the protein CSAGRGGPFYEQYF.

The sample holds a few counts of this clonotype. The rearrangement links TRBV6-2 or TRBV6-3 to TRBJ2-4; unclear D gene. V lost 2 bases and J 4 bases, leaving 9 bases between the germline ends. The V gene's germline CDR1 is MNHEY and CDR2 SVGEGT. CDR3 length: 14 residues. The CDR3 here is CASSYRAFKNIQYF. The CDR3, as DNA: TGTGCCAGCAGTTACCGGGCGTTTAAAAACATTCAGTACTTC.